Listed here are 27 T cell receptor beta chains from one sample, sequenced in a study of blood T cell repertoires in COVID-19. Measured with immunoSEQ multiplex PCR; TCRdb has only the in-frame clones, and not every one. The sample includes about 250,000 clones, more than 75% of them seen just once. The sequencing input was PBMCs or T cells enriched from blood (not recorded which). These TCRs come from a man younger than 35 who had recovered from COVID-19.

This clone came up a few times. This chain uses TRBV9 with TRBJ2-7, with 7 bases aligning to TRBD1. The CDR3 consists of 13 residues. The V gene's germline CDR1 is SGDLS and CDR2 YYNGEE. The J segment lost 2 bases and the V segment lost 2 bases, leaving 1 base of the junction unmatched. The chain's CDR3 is CASSVGTAYEQYF. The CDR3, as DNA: TGTGCCAGCAGCGTCGGGACAGCCTACGAGCAGTACTTC.

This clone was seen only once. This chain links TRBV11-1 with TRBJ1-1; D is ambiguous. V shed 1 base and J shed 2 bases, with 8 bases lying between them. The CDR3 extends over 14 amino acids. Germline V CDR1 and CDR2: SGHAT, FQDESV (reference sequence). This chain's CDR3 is CASSLGGFNTEAFF. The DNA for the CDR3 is TGTGCCAGCAGCTTAGGAGGATTCAACACTGAAGCTTTCTTT.

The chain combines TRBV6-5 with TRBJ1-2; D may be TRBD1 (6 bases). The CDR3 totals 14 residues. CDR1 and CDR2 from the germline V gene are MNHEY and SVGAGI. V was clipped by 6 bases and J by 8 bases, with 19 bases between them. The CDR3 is CASSPGGATDGYTF. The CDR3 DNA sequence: TGTGCCAGCAGCCCGGGGGGGGCGACCGACGGCTACACCTTC.

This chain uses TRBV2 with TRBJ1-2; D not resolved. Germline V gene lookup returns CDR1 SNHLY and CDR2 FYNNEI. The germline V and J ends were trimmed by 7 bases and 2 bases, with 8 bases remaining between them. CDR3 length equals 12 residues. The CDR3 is CASIGGNYGYTF. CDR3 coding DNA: TGTGCCAGCATTGGCGGCAACTATGGCTACACCTTC.

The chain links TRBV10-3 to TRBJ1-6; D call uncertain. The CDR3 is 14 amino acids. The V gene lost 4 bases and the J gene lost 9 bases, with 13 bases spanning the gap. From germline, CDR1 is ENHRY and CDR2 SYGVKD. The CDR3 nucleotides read TGTGCCATCAGTGGGGTTTCCACGGGTTCACCCCTCCACTTT. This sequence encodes CAISGVSTGSPLHF.

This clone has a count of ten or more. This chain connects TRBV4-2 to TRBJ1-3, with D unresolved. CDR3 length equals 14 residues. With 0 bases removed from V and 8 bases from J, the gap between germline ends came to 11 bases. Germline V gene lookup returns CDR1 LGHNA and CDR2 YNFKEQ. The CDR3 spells CASSQDRQADTIYF. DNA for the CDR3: TGTGCCAGCAGCCAAGACCGTCAAGCGGACACCATATATTTT.

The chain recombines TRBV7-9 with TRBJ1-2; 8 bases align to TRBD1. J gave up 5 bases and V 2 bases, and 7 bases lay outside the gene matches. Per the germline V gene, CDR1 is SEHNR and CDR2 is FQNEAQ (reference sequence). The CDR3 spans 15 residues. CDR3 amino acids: CASSLLGQGGYGYTF. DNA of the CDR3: TGTGCCAGCAGCTTACTAGGACAGGGCGGGTATGGCTACACCTTC. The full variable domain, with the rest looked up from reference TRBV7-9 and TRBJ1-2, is DTGVSQNPRHKITKRGQNVTFRCDPISEHNRLYWYRQTLGQGPEFLTYFQNEAQLEKSRLLSDRFSAERPKGSFSTLEIQRTEQGDSAMYLCASSLLGQGGYGYTFGSGTRLTVV.

This chain's CDR3 is CASRYTGGLGAFF. The CDR3 DNA is TGTGCCAGCAGATATACAGGGGGCCTTGGAGCTTTCTTT. The rearrangement uses TRBV6-5 and TRBJ1-1, with TRBD1 matching 9 bases. The J segment lost 10 bases and the V segment lost 6 bases, leaving 9 bases of the junction unmatched. CDR1 MNHEY and CDR2 SVGAGI come from the germline V gene. The CDR3 runs to 13 residues.

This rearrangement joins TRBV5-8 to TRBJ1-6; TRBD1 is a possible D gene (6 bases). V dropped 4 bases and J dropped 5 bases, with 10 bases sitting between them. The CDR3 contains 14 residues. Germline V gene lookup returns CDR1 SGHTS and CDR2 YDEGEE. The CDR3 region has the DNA TGTGCCAGCAGCGGGGGACACGATAATTCACCCCTCCACTTT. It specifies CASSGGHDNSPLHF.

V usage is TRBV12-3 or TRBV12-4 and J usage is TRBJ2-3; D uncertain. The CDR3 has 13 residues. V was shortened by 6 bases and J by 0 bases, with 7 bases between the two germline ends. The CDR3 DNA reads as TGTGCCAGCAGAGACTTGAGCACAGATACGCAGTATTTT. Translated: CASRDLSTDTQYF.

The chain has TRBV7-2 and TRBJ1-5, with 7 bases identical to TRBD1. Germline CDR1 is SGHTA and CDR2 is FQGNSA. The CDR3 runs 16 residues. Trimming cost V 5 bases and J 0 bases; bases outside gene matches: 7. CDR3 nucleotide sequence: TGTGCCAGCAGCCGTACAGGGGCCACTAGCAATCAGCCCCAGCATTTT. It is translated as CASSRTGATSNQPQHF. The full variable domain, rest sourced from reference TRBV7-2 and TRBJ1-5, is GAGVSQSPSNKVTEKGKDVELRCDPISGHTALYWYRQSLGQGLEFLIYFQGNSAPDKSGLPSDRFSAERTGGSVSTLTIQRTQQEDSAVYLCASSRTGATSNQPQHFGDGTRLSIL.

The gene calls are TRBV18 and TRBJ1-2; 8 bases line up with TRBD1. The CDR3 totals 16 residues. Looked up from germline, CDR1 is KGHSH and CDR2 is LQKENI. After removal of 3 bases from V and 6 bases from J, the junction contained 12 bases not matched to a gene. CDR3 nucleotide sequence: TGTGCCAGCTCACCCACCGCTGGACAGGGAAGCGATGGCTACACCTTC. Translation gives CASSPTAGQGSDGYTF.

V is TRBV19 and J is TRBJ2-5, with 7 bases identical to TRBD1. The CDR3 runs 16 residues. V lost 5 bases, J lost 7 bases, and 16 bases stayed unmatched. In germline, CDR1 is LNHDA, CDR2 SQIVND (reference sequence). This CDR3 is CASSPWTGSLVGTQYF. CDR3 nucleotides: TGTGCCAGTAGTCCCTGGACAGGATCCCTAGTTGGGACCCAGTACTTC. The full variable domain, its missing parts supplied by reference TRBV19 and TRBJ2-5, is DGGITQSPKYLFRKEGQNVTLSCEQNLNHDAMYWYRQDPGQGLRLIYYSQIVNDFQKGDIAEGYSVSREKKESFPLTVTSAQKNPTAFYLCASSPWTGSLVGTQYFGPGTRLLVL.

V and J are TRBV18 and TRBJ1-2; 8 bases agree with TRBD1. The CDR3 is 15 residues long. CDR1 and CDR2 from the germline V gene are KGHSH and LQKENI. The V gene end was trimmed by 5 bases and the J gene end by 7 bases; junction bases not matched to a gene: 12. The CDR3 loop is CASSIETGVGGGYTF. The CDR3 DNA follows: TGTGCCAGCTCAATCGAGACAGGGGTTGGAGGTGGCTACACCTTC.

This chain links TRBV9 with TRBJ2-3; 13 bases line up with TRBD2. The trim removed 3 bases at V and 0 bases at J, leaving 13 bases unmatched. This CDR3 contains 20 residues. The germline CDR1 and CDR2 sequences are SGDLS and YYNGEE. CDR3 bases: TGTGCCAGCAGCGGAGGGACCGGGACTAGCGGGATCCTGAGCACAGATACGCAGTATTTT. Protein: CASSGGTGTSGILSTDTQYF.

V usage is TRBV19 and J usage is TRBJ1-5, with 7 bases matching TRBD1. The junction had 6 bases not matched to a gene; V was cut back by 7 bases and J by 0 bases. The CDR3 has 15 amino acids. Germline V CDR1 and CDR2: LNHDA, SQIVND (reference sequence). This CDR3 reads CASKGDSYSNQPQHF. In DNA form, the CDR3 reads TGTGCCAGTAAGGGGGACAGCTATAGCAATCAGCCCCAGCATTTT. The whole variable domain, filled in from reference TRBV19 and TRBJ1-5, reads DGGITQSPKYLFRKEGQNVTLSCEQNLNHDAMYWYRQDPGQGLRLIYYSQIVNDFQKGDIAEGYSVSREKKESFPLTVTSAQKNPTAFYLCASKGDSYSNQPQHFGDGTRLSIL.

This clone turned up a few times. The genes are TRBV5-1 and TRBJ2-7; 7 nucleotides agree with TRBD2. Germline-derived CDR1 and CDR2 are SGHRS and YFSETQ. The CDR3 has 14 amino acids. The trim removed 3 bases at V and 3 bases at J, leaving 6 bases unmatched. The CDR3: CASSWATSNYEQYF. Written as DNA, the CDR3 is TGCGCCAGCAGCTGGGCGACTAGCAACTACGAGCAGTACTTC.

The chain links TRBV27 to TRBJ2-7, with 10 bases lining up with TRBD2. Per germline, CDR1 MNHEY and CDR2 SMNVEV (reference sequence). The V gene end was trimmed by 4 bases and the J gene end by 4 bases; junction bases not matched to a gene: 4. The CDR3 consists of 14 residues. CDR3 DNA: TGTGCCAGCAGTTGGGCTAGCGGGAGATACGAGCAGTACTTC. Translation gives CASSWASGRYEQYF.

The CDR3 protein is CASSLVSRNTEAFF. In DNA form, the CDR3 reads TGTGCCAGCAGCTTAGTGTCCCGGAACACTGAAGCTTTCTTT. The V and J genes are TRBV11-2 and TRBJ1-1; no clear D. V shed 1 base and J shed 1 base, with 7 bases lying between them. The CDR3 loop spans 14 amino acids. Germline V lookup: CDR1 SGHAT, CDR2 FQNNGV.

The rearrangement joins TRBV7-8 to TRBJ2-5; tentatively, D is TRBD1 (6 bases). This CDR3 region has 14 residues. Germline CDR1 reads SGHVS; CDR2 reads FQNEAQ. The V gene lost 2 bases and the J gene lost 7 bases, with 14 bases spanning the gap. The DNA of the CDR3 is TGTGCCAGCAGCTTAAACAGGGCCAGAGGGACCCAGTACTTC. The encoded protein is CASSLNRARGTQYF. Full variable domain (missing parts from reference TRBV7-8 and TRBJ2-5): GAGVSQSPRYKVAKRGQDVALRCDPISGHVSLFWYQQALGQGPEFLTYFQNEAQLDKSGLPSDRFFAERPEGSVSTLKIQRTQQEDSAVYLCASSLNRARGTQYFGPGTRLLVL.

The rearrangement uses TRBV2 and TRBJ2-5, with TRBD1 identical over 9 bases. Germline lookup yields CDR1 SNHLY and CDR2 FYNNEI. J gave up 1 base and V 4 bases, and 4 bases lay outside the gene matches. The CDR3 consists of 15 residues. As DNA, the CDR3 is TGTGCCAGCAGTGGGACAGGGGAGTCCCAAGAGACCCAGTACTTC. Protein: CASSGTGESQETQYF.

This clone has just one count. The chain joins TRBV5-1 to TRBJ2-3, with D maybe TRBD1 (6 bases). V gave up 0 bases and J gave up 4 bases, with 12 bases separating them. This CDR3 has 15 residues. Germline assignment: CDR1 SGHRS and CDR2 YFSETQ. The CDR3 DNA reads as TGCGCCAGCAGCTTGGTTCTGAAGGGGGCAGATACGCAGTATTTT. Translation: CASSLVLKGADTQYF.

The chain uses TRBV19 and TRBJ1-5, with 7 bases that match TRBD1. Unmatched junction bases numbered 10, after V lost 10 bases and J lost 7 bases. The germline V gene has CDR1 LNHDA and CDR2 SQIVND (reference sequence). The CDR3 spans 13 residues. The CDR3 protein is CATIGGWEQPQHF. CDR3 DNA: TGTGCCACCATAGGGGGCTGGGAACAGCCCCAGCATTTT. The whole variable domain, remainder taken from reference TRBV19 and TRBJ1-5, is DGGITQSPKYLFRKEGQNVTLSCEQNLNHDAMYWYRQDPGQGLRLIYYSQIVNDFQKGDIAEGYSVSREKKESFPLTVTSAQKNPTAFYLCATIGGWEQPQHFGDGTRLSIL.

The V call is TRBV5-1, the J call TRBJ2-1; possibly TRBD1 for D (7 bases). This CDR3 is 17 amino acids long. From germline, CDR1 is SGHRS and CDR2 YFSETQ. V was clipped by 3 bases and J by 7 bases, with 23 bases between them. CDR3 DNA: TGCGCCAGCAGCTACGCCACCGCGGGACAGAAGGTTAATGAGCAGTTCTTC. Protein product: CASSYATAGQKVNEQFF.

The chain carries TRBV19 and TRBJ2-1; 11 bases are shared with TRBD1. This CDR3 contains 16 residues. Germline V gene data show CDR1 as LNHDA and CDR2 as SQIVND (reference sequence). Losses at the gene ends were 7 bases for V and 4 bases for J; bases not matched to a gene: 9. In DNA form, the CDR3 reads TGTGCCAGTACCAGGACAGGGGGCGTCGAGTACAATGAGCAGTTCTTC. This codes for CASTRTGGVEYNEQFF.

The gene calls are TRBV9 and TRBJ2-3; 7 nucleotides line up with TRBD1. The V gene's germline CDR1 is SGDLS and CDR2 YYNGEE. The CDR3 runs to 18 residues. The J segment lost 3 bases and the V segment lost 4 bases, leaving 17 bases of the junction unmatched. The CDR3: CASSLSGRGSQITDTQYF. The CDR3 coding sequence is TGTGCCAGCAGCCTAAGTGGCAGGGGGAGTCAAATAACAGATACGCAGTATTTT.

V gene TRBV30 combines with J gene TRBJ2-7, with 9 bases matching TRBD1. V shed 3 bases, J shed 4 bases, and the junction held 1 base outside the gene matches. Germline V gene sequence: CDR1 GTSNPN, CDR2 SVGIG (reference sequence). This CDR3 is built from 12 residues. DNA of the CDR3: TGTGCCTGGAGACAGGGGGCTTACGAGCAGTACTTC. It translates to CAWRQGAYEQYF. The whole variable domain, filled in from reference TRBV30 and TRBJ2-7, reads SQTIHQWPATLVQPVGSPLSLECTVEGTSNPNLYWYRQAAGRGLQLLFYSVGIGQISSEVPQNLSASRPQDRQFILSSKKLLLSDSGFYLCAWRQGAYEQYFGPGTRLTVT.